These 27 T cell receptor beta chains were all obtained from the same sample, sequenced in a study of CD4 and CD8 cells across lung adenocarcinoma regions listed by TCRdb under 2018. Library prep was done by PCR. Instrument on record: HiSeq X Ten. TCRdb reprocessing: public reads trimmed at Q25 with fastp, clones called with MiXCR, in-frame beta chains kept. Merged by CDR3 protein, the rows form single entries marked with the most common genes and DNA. Counted in this sample were about 25,000 distinct CDR3 sequences; 40% to 60% of them appeared once. The top ten clones comprise approximately 48% of the sample. The specimen was CD8+ T cells from the center of a lung tumor. In light of the paper, this sample's cell subset or site label describes: tumor center region. The receptors stem from a male donor with lung adenocarcinoma. The CD4 and CD8 labels of this study may be unreliable.

This chain uses TRBV6-1 with TRBJ2-3; D uncertain. Looked up from germline, CDR1 is MNHNS and CDR2 is SASEGT. This CDR3 is built from 14 residues. Trimming cost V 3 bases and J 9 bases, with 16 bases left between them. As DNA, the CDR3 is TGTGCCAGCAGTGATCCCGGATCGGAAAAGACGCAGTATTTT. Amino acid sequence: CASSDPGSEKTQYF.

The V and J genes are TRBV6-1 and TRBJ2-5, with D hard to call. The J call may be in error: the DNA end matches TRBJ2-7 better. There are 13 residues in the CDR3. From germline, CDR1 is MNHNS and CDR2 SASEGT. In DNA, the CDR3 is TGTGCCAGCAGTCGTGCGGCCTTGTTCGAGCAGTACTTC. Translated: CASSRAALFEQYF.

This clonotype was observed at least ten times. The rearrangement joins TRBV27 to TRBJ1-6; no clear D gene. The germline V and J ends were trimmed by 4 bases and 0 bases, with 10 bases remaining between them. Per germline, CDR1 MNHEY and CDR2 SMNVEV (reference sequence). This CDR3 contains 16 residues. Here the CDR3 reads CASSSRTRSYNSPLHF. The CDR3 DNA sequence: TGTGCCAGCAGTTCAAGGACCCGCTCCTATAATTCACCCCTCCACTTT.

The V call is TRBV3-1, the J call TRBJ2-1; TRBD2 is a possible D gene (5 bases). V was clipped by 5 bases and J by 5 bases, with 13 bases between them. CDR3 size: 14 residues. Per germline, CDR1 LGHDT and CDR2 YNNKEL (reference sequence). CDR3 sequence (DNA): TGTGCCAGCAGCAAAGTAGCGTCGGACAATGAGCAGTTCTTC. Translated: CASSKVASDNEQFF.

Remarks on this clonotype: At one end, the junction sequence differs from germline, possibly due to a read error. This sequence joins TRBV6-1 and TRBJ2-1; D might be TRBD2 (6 bases). CDR1 is MNHNS and CDR2 is SASEGT in the germline V gene. This CDR3 spans 16 amino acids. CDR3 loop: CASSETCSSDTNEQFF. The DNA of the CDR3 is TGTGCCAGCAGTGAAACGTGCTCTAGCGACACCAATGAGCAGTTCTTT.

The chain uses TRBV28 and TRBJ2-5; the match to TRBD2 covers 9 bases. This CDR3 contains 18 residues. Per germline, CDR1 MDHEN and CDR2 SYDVKM. J gave up 5 bases and V 6 bases, and 19 bases lay outside the gene matches. CDR3 DNA: TGTGCCAGCAGCTCCACTTTTGGTTGGCTAGCGGGATCTGAGACCCAGTACTTC. This codes for CASSSTFGWLAGSETQYF.

This clonotype was counted ten times or more. The V and J genes are TRBV6-1 and TRBJ1-6; 9 bases agree with TRBD1. With 6 bases clipped from V and 6 bases from J, the junction kept 3 bases outside the gene matches. Germline assignment: CDR1 MNHNS and CDR2 SASEGT. The CDR3 runs to 14 residues. DNA of the CDR3: TGTGCCAGCAGCCGACAGGGGGTTAATTCACCCCTCCACTTT. Translated: CASSRQGVNSPLHF.

In its sample, this clonotype was seen a few times. The chain has TRBV20-1 and TRBJ2-1, with no clear D. Trimming shortened V by 7 bases and J by 8 bases, and 15 bases separated the two germline ends. The CDR3 has 12 residues. CDR1 is DFQATT and CDR2 is SNEGSKA in the germline V gene (reference sequence). The CDR3 loop is CSVQTELDEQFF. The CDR3 bases are TGCAGTGTTCAGACTGAGCTGGATGAGCAGTTCTTC.

This clonotype was seen a handful of times. This chain connects TRBV9 to TRBJ2-3, with D tentatively TRBD1 (5 bases). CDR3 length: 15 residues. The germline V gene encodes CDR1 SGDLS and CDR2 YYNGEE. Trimming left V 0 bases short and J 4 bases short, with 12 bases between. CDR3 coding DNA: TGTGCCAGCAGCGTAGGTGTGCAGGGCTCAGATACGCAGTATTTT. Translation: CASSVGVQGSDTQYF.

The V and J genes are TRBV10-1 and TRBJ2-4, with 8 bases lining up with TRBD2. This CDR3 comprises 15 residues. Trimming cost V 6 bases and J 5 bases; bases outside gene matches: 9. CDR1 and CDR2 (germline): WNHNN, SYGVQD (reference sequence). CDR3 residues: CASSTGGGAENIQYF. In nucleotides, the CDR3 is TGCGCCAGCAGCACGGGGGGGGGTGCCGAAAACATTCAGTACTTC.

In the case of this clonotype: At one end, the junction sequence differs from germline, possibly due to a read error. The chain joins TRBV14 to TRBJ2-3; D assignment may be TRBD1 or TRBD2 (5 bases each). Germline V gene sequence: CDR1 SGHDN, CDR2 FVKESK. The CDR3 consists of 17 residues. In nucleotides, the CDR3 is TGTGCCAGCAGCCAAGATATATTGGGGGTACTCACAGTTACGCAGTATTTT. Translation gives CASSQDILGVLTVTQYF.

The sample holds one count of this clonotype. One end of the junction is discordant with germline, which a read error may explain. The V call is TRBV10-1, the J call TRBJ2-3; 8 nucleotides agree with TRBD2. CDR3 length equals 17 residues. CDR1 and CDR2 from the germline V gene are WNHNN and SYGVQD (reference sequence). The CDR3 is CASSEGSSGRDTDTQYF. CDR3 in DNA: TGCGCCAGCAGTGAAGGATCTAGCGGGCGTGACACAGATACCCAGTATTTT.

V usage is TRBV6-1 and J usage is TRBJ2-1, with D perhaps matching TRBD2 (6 bases). This CDR3 has 16 amino acids. Germline V gene data show CDR1 as MNHNS and CDR2 as SASEGT. The V end was cut by 4 bases, the J end by 1 base, with 14 bases between. The CDR3 nucleotides are TGTGCCAGCAGTGTTGGGGCTAGCGTATCCTACAATGAGCAGTTCTTC. It yields the protein CASSVGASVSYNEQFF.

This clonotype was observed at least ten times. The chain recombines TRBV7-2 with TRBJ2-7; 13 nucleotides line up with TRBD2. With V trimmed by 1 base and J by 4 bases, 7 bases remained unmatched. This CDR3 has 17 residues. The germline gives CDR1 SGHTA, CDR2 FQGNSA. This CDR3 reads CASSLVGLAGAPYEQYF. The CDR3 DNA reads TGTGCCAGCAGCTTAGTAGGACTAGCGGGGGCACCTTACGAGCAGTACTTC.

This chain links TRBV4-1 with TRBJ1-2, with D tentatively TRBD1 (6 bases). Germline assignment: CDR1 MGHRA and CDR2 YSYEKL. V was trimmed by 5 bases and J by 2 bases, leaving 21 bases between them. The CDR3 consists of 17 residues. CDR3 residues: CASSTGSEISRNYGYTF. Written as DNA, the CDR3 is TGCGCCAGCAGCACAGGGTCGGAGATTAGCAGGAACTATGGCTACACCTTC.

A few counts support this clonotype. The chain is built from TRBV6-2 or TRBV6-3 and TRBJ1-2; no clear D gene. The germline V gene has CDR1 MNHEY and CDR2 SVGEGT. The V gene lost 1 base and the J gene lost 3 bases, with 6 bases spanning the gap. The CDR3 is made up of 13 amino acids. The CDR3 region is CASSYYVDYGYTF. In nucleotides, the CDR3 is TGTGCCAGCAGTTACTACGTGGACTATGGCTACACCTTC.

This clonotype was seen ten or more times. V gene TRBV6-1 combines with J gene TRBJ2-2; a weak D match, TRBD2 (7 bases). Germline values: CDR1 MNHNS, CDR2 SASEGT. The germline V and J ends were trimmed by 0 bases and 3 bases, with 11 bases remaining between them. This CDR3 region has 16 residues. The CDR3 protein is CASSEAGGAHTGELFF. As DNA, the CDR3 is TGTGCCAGCAGTGAAGCTGGGGGGGCGCACACCGGGGAGCTGTTTTTT.

V usage is TRBV15 and J usage is TRBJ1-2, with TRBD1 matching 10 bases. The CDR3 runs 15 residues. V shed 2 bases and J 4 bases; nucleotides not matched to a gene: 4. CDR1 is LNHNV and CDR2 is YYDKDF in the germline V gene (reference sequence). The CDR3 sequence is CATSRRQGAGYGYTF. The DNA for the CDR3 is TGTGCCACCAGCAGACGACAGGGGGCAGGCTATGGCTACACCTTC.

The chain combines TRBV7-9 with TRBJ2-1, with 7 bases matching TRBD2. Germline assignment: CDR1 SEHNR and CDR2 FQNEAQ (reference sequence). This CDR3 region has 15 residues. Unmatched junction bases numbered 1, after V lost 0 bases and J lost 2 bases. The CDR3 protein is CASSLAGGPYNEQFF. The CDR3 bases are TGTGCCAGCAGCTTAGCGGGAGGGCCCTACAATGAGCAGTTCTTC.

By frequency in the sample, this clonotype is medium-sized (0.01 to 0.1%). The chain is built from TRBV6-1 and TRBJ1-1, with D possibly TRBD1 on 5 matching bases. The CDR3 totals 12 residues. Germline-derived CDR1 and CDR2 are MNHNS and SASEGT. V shed 5 bases and J shed 1 base, with 5 bases lying between them. CDR3 DNA: TGTGCCAGCAGTACAGGGAACACTGAAGCTTTCTTT. Residues: CASSTGNTEAFF.

This clonotype showed up just once. V is TRBV7-2 and J is TRBJ2-1, with a weak D call TRBD1 (5 bases). V lost 5 bases to trimming and J lost 9 bases, with 17 bases between them. Germline values: CDR1 SGHTA, CDR2 FQGNSA. The CDR3 has 14 amino acids. The CDR3 bases are TGTGCCAGCAGCCCTGGCACAGGACGCGGTGAGCAGTTCTTC. It encodes CASSPGTGRGEQFF.

As concerns this clonotype: The junction and the germline gene differ at one end; a read error may be behind it. V is TRBV6-1 and J is TRBJ2-3; D may be TRBD1 or TRBD2 (6 bases each). The CDR3 has 15 residues. Germline V lookup: CDR1 MNHNS, CDR2 SASEGT. CDR3 coding DNA: TGTGCCAGGGCGAAGGGGGGCTCGCACCAAGATACCCAGTATTTC. Translation: CARAKGGSHQDTQYF.

The table lists this clonotype with many counts. The genes are TRBV4-1 and TRBJ2-1; a possible D gene is TRBD1 (5 bases). Germline values: CDR1 MGHRA, CDR2 YSYEKL. This CDR3 is built from 16 residues. The V end was cut by 4 bases, the J end by 0 bases, with 13 bases between. The CDR3 spells CASSPETTGSYNEQFF. The CDR3, as DNA: TGCGCCAGCAGCCCCGAGACAACAGGCTCCTACAATGAGCAGTTCTTC.

The chain carries TRBV15 and TRBJ2-3; TRBD2 matches 12 bases. The CDR3 extends over 17 amino acids. Trimming cost V 0 bases and J 1 base; bases outside gene matches: 2. Germline V CDR1 and CDR2: LNHNV, YYDKDF (reference sequence). CDR3 nucleotide sequence: TGTGCCACCAGCAGAGATCGGACTAGCGGGGGCACAGATACGCAGTATTTT. It codes for CATSRDRTSGGTDTQYF.

As concerns this clonotype: Sequence at one end of the junction differs from germline and may be a read error. This rearrangement joins TRBV6-5 to TRBJ1-3; D is undetermined. There are 14 residues in the CDR3. Germline loops: CDR1 MNHEY, CDR2 SVGAGI. The CDR3 bases are TGTGCCAGCAGTTATCTCGGGAGTGGAAACGACATTTACTTT. Translating it yields CASSYLGSGNDIYF.

This clonotype has just a few counts. This may stem from a read error, because a much larger clone lies one nucleotide away. This sequence joins TRBV7-2 and TRBJ2-1; 8 bases are a match to TRBD2. This CDR3 has 14 amino acids. Germline V gene data show CDR1 as SGHTA and CDR2 as FQGNSA. In DNA form, the CDR3 reads TGTGCCAGCAGCGTAGCGGGACCCTCCTACGAGCAGTTCTTC. Translated: CASSVAGPSYEQFF. Full variable domain (remainder filled in from reference TRBV7-2 and TRBJ2-1): GAGVSQSPSNKVTEKGKDVELRCDPISGHTALYWYRQSLGQGLEFLIYFQGNSAPDKSGLPSDRFSAERTGGSVSTLTIQRTQQEDSAVYLCASSVAGPSYEQFFGPGTRLTVL.

This clonotype has a single count. The rearrangement uses TRBV29-1 and TRBJ2-1, with 8 nucleotides matching TRBD2. From germline, CDR1 is SQVTM and CDR2 ANQGSEA. V shed 7 bases and J 3 bases; nucleotides not matched to a gene: 11. The CDR3 is made up of 15 amino acids. As DNA, the CDR3 is TGCAGCGCCGAACGGGCGGCGGGGGGCTACAATGAGCAGTTCTTC. Its protein is CSAERAAGGYNEQFF.